This T cell receptor beta chain was captured in a study of identical twins. The CDR3 extends over 16 amino acids. Germline V gene sequence: CDR1 SGDLS, CDR2 YYNGEE. V dropped 1 base and J dropped 3; count of bases not matched to a gene: 5. TCRdb itself ran the 5' RACE reads through MiXCR, one entry per CDR3 protein. The sample lists roughly 250,000 distinct CDR3 sequences, about 7.5% occurring once. The sample also formed part of further work on yellow fever vaccine responses in identical twins.

The sample comprised CD8+ T cells sorted from blood. The chain has TRBV9 and TRBJ2-1; 9 bases agree with TRBD2. This clonotype originated in a woman younger than 30 in good health. The CDR3 DNA sequence: TGTGCCAGCAGCGTAAGGCGGGAGGGCGACTACAATGAGCAGTTCTTC. Translating gives CASSVRREGDYNEQFF.